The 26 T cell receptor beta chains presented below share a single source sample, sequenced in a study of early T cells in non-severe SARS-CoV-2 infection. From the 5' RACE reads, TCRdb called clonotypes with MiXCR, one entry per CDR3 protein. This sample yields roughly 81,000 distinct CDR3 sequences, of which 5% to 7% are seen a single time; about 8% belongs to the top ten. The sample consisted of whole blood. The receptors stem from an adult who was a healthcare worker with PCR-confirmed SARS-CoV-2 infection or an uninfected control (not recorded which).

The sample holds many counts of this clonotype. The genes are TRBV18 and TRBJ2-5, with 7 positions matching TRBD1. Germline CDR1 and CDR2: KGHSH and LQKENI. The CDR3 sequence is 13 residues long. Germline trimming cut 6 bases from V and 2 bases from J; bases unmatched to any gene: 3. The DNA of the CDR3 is TGTGCCAGCTCCCCGGGACAGCAAGAGACCCAGTACTTC. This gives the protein CASSPGQQETQYF. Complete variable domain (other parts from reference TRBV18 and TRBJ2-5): NAGVMQNPRHLVRRRGQEARLRCSPMKGHSHVYWYRQLPEEGLKFMVYLQKENIIDESGMPKERFSAEFPKEGPSILRIQQVVRGDSAAYFCASSPGQQETQYFGPGTRLLVL.

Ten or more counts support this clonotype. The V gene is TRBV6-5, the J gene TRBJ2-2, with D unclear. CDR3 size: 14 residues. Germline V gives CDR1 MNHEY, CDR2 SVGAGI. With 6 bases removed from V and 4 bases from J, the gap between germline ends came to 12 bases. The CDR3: CASSKVVSTGELFF. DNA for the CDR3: TGTGCCAGCAGCAAGGTAGTGAGCACCGGGGAGCTGTTTTTT.

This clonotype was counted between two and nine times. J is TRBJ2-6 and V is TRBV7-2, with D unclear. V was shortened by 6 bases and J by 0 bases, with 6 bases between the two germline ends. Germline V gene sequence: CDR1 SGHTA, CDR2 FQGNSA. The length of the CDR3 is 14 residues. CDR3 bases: TGTGCCAGCAGTAAAGACTCTGGGGCCAACGTCCTGACTTTC. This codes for CASSKDSGANVLTF. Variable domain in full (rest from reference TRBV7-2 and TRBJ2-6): GAGVSQSPSNKVTEKGKDVELRCDPISGHTALYWYRQSLGQGLEFLIYFQGNSAPDKSGLPSDRFSAERTGGSVSTLTIQRTQQEDSAVYLCASSKDSGANVLTFGAGSRLTVL.

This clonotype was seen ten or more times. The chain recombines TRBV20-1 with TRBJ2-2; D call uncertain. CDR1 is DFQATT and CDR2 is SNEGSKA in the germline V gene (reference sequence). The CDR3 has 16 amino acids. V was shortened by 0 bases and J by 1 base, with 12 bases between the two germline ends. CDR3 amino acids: CSARDPQAQNTGELFF. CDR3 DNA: TGCAGTGCTAGAGATCCCCAAGCGCAGAACACCGGGGAGCTGTTTTTT.

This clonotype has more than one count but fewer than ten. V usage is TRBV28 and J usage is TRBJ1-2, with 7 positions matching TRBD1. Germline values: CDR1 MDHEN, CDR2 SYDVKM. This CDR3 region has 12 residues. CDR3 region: CAAGGTVYGYTF. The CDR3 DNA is TGTGCAGCTGGGGGGACAGTCTATGGCTACACCTTC.

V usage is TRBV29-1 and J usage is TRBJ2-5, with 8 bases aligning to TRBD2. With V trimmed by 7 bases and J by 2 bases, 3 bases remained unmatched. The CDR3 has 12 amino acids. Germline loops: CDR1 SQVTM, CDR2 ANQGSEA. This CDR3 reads CSASGGQETQYF. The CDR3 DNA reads TGCAGCGCATCGGGGGGGCAAGAGACCCAGTACTTC.

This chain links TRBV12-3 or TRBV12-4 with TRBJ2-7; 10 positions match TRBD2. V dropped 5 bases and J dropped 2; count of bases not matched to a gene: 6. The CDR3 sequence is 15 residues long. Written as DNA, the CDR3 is TGTGCCAGCAGTCCACGGACTAGCGGAACCTACGAGCAGTACTTC. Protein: CASSPRTSGTYEQYF.

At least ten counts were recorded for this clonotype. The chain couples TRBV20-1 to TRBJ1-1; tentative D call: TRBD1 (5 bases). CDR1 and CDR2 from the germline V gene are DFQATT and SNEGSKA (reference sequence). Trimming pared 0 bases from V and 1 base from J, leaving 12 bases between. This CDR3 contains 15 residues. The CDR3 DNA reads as TGCAGTGCTAGAGAAGCTACAGGCAAGAACACTGAAGCTTTCTTT. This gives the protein CSAREATGKNTEAFF.

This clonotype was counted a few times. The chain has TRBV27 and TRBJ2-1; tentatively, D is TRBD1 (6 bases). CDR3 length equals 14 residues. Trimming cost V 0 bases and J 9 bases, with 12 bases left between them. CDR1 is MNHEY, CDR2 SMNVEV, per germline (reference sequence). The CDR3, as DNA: TGTGCCAGCAGTTTATCAACAGGGTTTGTTGAGCAGTTCTTC. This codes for CASSLSTGFVEQFF.

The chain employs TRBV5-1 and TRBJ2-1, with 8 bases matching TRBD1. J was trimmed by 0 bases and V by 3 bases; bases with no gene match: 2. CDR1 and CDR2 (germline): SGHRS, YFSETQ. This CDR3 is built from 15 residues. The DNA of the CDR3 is TGCGCCAGCAGCTCCACAGGGGGCTCCTACAATGAGCAGTTCTTC. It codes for CASSSTGGSYNEQFF.

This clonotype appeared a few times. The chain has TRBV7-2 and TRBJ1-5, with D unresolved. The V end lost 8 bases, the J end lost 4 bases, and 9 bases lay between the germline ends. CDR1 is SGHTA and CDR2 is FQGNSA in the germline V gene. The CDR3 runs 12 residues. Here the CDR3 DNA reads TGTGCCAGCGCCCAAAGAAATCAGCCCCAGCATTTT. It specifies CASAQRNQPQHF.

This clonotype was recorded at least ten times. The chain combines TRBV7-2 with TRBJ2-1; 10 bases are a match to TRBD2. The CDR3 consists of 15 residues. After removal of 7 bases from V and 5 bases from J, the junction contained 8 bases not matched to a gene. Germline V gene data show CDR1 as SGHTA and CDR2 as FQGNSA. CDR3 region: CASNRRTSGHNEQFF. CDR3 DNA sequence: TGTGCCAGCAATCGGCGGACTAGCGGTCACAATGAGCAGTTCTTC.

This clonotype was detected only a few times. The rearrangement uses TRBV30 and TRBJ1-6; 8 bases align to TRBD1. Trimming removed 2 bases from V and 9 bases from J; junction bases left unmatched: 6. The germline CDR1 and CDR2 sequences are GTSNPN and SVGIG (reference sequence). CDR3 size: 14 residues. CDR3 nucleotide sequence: TGTGCCTGGAGTATCGGACAGGGAGGTTCACCCCTCCACTTT. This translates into CAWSIGQGGSPLHF. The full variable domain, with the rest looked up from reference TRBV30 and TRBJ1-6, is SQTIHQWPATLVQPVGSPLSLECTVEGTSNPNLYWYRQAAGRGLQLLFYSVGIGQISSEVPQNLSASRPQDRQFILSSKKLLLSDSGFYLCAWSIGQGGSPLHFGNGTRLTVT.

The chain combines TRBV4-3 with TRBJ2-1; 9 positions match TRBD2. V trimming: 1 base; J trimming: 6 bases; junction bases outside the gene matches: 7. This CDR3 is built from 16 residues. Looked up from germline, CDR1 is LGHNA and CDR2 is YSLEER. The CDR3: CASSQGTAGGFNEQFF. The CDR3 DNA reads TGCGCCAGCAGCCAAGGGACAGCGGGAGGATTCAATGAGCAGTTCTTC.

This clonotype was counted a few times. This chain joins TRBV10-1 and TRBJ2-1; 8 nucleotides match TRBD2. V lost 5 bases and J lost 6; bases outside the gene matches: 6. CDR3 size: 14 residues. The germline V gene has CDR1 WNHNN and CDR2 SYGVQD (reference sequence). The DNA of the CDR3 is TGCGCCAGCAGTCCGAGCGGGAGACTCAATGAGCAGTTCTTC. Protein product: CASSPSGRLNEQFF.

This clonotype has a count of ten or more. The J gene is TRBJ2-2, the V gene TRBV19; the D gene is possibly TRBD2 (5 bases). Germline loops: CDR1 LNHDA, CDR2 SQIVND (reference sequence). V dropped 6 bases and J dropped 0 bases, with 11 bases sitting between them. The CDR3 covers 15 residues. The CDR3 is CASRTDWANTGELFF. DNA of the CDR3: TGTGCCAGTAGAACGGACTGGGCGAACACCGGGGAGCTGTTTTTT.

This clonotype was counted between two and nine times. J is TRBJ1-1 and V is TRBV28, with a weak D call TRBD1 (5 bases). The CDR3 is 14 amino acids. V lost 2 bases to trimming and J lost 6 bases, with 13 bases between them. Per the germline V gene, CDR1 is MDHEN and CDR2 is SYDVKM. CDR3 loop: CASSLAGLVPEAFF. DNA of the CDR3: TGTGCCAGCAGTTTAGCGGGACTAGTACCTGAAGCTTTCTTT.

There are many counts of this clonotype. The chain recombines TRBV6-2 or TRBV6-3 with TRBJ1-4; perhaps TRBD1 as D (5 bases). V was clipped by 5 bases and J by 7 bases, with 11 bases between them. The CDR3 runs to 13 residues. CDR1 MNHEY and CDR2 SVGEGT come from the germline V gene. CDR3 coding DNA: TGTGCCAGCAGTCCCAGGGTTGGTGAAAAACTGTTTTTT. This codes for CASSPRVGEKLFF.

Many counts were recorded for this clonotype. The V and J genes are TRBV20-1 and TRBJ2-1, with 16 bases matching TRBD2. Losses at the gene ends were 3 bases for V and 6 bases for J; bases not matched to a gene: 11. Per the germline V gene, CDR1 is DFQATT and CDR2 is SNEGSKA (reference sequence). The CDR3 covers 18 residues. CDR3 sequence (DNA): TGCAGTGCTAGTAACTTGGGACTAGCGGGGGGGTTCGCCAATGAGCAGTTCTTC. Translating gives CSASNLGLAGGFANEQFF.

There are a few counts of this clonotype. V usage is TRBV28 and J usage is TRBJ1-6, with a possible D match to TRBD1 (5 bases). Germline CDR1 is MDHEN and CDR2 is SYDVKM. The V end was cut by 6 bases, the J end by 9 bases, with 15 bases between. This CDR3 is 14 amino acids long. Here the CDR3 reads CASRPGTGGSPLHF. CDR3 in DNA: TGTGCCAGCAGACCCGGGACGGGCGGTTCACCCCTCCACTTT.

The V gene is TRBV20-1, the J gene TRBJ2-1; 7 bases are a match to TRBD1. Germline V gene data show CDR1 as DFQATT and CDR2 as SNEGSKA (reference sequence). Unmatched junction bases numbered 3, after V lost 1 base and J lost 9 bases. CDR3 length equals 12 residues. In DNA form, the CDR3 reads TGCAGTGCTAGAGTACAGGGGAGTGAGCAGTTCTTC. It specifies CSARVQGSEQFF.

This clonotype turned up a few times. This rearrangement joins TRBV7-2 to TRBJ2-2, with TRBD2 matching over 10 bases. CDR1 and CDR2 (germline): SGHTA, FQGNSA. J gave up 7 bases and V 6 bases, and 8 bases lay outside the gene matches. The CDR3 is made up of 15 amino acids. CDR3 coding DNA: TGTGCCAGCAGTACTAGCGGGAAGGCCGGCGGGGAGCTGTTTTTT. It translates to CASSTSGKAGGELFF.

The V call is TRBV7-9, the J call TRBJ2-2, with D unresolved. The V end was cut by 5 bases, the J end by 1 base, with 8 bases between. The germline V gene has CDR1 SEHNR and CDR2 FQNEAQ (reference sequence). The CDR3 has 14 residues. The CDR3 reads CASSADLNTGELFF. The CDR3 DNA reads TGTGCCAGCAGCGCCGACCTGAACACCGGGGAGCTGTTTTTT.

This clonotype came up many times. The CDR3: CASSVGGTYEQYF. The DNA of the CDR3 is TGTGCCAGCAGCGTCGGGGGTACCTACGAGCAGTACTTC. The chain is built from TRBV11-2 and TRBJ2-7, with a tentative D call TRBD2 (6 bases). The CDR3 extends over 13 amino acids. Trimming pared 5 bases from V and 2 bases from J, leaving 10 bases between. The germline V gene encodes CDR1 SGHAT and CDR2 FQNNGV.

CDR3 in amino acids: CASSERLLLNQYF. Written as DNA, the CDR3 is TGTGCCAGCAGTGAACGACTCCTTTTGAACCAGTACTTC. The rearrangement links TRBV2 to TRBJ2-5; no clear D gene. V dropped 2 bases and J dropped 10 bases, with 14 bases sitting between them. There are 13 residues in the CDR3. Germline-derived CDR1 and CDR2 are SNHLY and FYNNEI.

Written as DNA, the CDR3 is TGTGCCAGCAGTGGCGGACAGGGACCCCCCTACGAGCAGTACTTC. Translating gives CASSGGQGPPYEQYF. V and J are TRBV27 and TRBJ2-7; 8 bases align to TRBD1. V lost 5 bases, J lost 2 bases, and 8 bases stayed unmatched. CDR1 MNHEY and CDR2 SMNVEV come from the germline V gene (reference sequence). CDR3 size: 15 residues.